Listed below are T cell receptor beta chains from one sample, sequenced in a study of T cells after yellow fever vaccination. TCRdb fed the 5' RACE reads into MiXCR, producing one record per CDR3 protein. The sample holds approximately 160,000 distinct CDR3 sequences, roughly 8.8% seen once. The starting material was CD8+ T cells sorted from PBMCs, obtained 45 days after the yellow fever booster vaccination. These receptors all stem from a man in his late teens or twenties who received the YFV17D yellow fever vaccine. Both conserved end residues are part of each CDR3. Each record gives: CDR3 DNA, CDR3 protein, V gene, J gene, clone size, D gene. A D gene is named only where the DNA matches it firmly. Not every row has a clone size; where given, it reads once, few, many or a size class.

DNA: TGTGCCAGCAGTTACTACTTAGATACGCAGTATTTT
CDR3: CASSYYLDTQYF
V: TRBV6-6
J: TRBJ2-3
size: -
D: -

DNA: TGCAGCGTTGAACCGATGGACTATGGCTACACCTTC
CDR3: CSVEPMDYGYTF
V: TRBV29-1
J: TRBJ1-2
size: few
D: -

DNA: TGTGCCAGCAGCTTTGAGGGGTTACAAGAGACCCAGTACTTC
CDR3: CASSFEGLQETQYF
V: TRBV5-4
J: TRBJ2-5
size: few
D: -

DNA: TGCGCCAGCAGCCAAGAGGGAGACAGCCAAGCTTTCTTT
CDR3: CASSQEGDSQAFF
V: TRBV4-1
J: TRBJ1-1
size: many
D: -

DNA: TGCAGCGTTGTCATTCAGGACAGGGCCTACGAGCAGTACTTC
CDR3: CSVVIQDRAYEQYF
V: TRBV29-1
J: TRBJ2-7
size: few
D: TRBD1

DNA: TGTGCCAGCAGCCTAGGGGCTAGCGGGCAAGAGACCCAGTACTTC
CDR3: CASSLGASGQETQYF
V: TRBV7-3
J: TRBJ2-5
size: many
D: TRBD2

DNA: TGTGCCAGCAACCACCCAGGCCGGGGCACTGAAGCTTTCTTT
CDR3: CASNHPGRGTEAFF
V: TRBV12-3/TRBV12-4
J: TRBJ1-1
size: few
D: -

DNA: TGCGCCAGCAGCCAACCGGAGGAGCGGGGGAGCTCCTACAATGAGCAGTTCTTC
CDR3: CASSQPEERGSSYNEQFF
V: TRBV4-1
J: TRBJ2-1
size: -
D: TRBD2

DNA: TGTGCCAGCAGCGTAGAGGGAGCGGGGGGAGAGACCCAGTACTTC
CDR3: CASSVEGAGGETQYF
V: TRBV9
J: TRBJ2-5
size: few
D: TRBD2

DNA: TGCGCCAGCAGCCAAGTACAGGGGGCTCCTGAAGCTTTCTTT
CDR3: CASSQVQGAPEAFF
V: TRBV4-1
J: TRBJ1-1
size: -
D: TRBD1

DNA: TGCGCCAGCAGCTTGGAAACGGGCACTGAAGCTTTCTTT
CDR3: CASSLETGTEAFF
V: TRBV5-1
J: TRBJ1-1
size: -
D: -

DNA: TGTGCCAGCAACCCCGGGACAGCCACAGATACGCAGTATTTT
CDR3: CASNPGTATDTQYF
V: TRBV6-5
J: TRBJ2-3
size: few
D: TRBD1

DNA: TGTGCTAGCAGCTGTGAGGGCCCCCTAATTCAGTACTTC
CDR3: CASSCEGPLIQYF
V: TRBV7-7
J: TRBJ2-4
size: many
D: -

DNA: TGTGCCAGCAGTTTATTAGGGGAGCTGGACACTGAAGCTTTCTTT
CDR3: CASSLLGELDTEAFF
V: TRBV12-3/TRBV12-4
J: TRBJ1-1
size: -
D: -

DNA: TGTGCCAGCACCCCACCTATGGCGGGACAAGAGACCCAGTACTTC
CDR3: CASTPPMAGQETQYF
V: TRBV11-2
J: TRBJ2-5
size: -
D: -

DNA: TGCAGTGCTAGGTGGGCGGGGTCCGAAGAGACCCAGTACTTC
CDR3: CSARWAGSEETQYF
V: TRBV20-1
J: TRBJ2-5
size: -
D: -

DNA: TGTGCCAGCAGCCTCGAGACAGGCTACGAGCAGTACTTC
CDR3: CASSLETGYEQYF
V: TRBV7-2
J: TRBJ2-7
size: few
D: -

DNA: TGTGCCAGCAGTCATATAGGGTACAATGAGCAGTTCTTC
CDR3: CASSHIGYNEQFF
V: TRBV7-8
J: TRBJ2-1
size: few
D: -

DNA: TGCGCCAGCAGCTCCATGAATTCAGCTACCAATCTTGATGGCTACACCTTC
CDR3: CASSSMNSATNLDGYTF
V: TRBV5-1
J: TRBJ1-2
size: -
D: -

DNA: TGTGCCAGCAGCCCACTCCCAACAGGGCTCGGCACAGATACGCAGTATTTT
CDR3: CASSPLPTGLGTDTQYF
V: TRBV11-2
J: TRBJ2-3
size: -
D: -

DNA: TGTGCCAGCAGCGCGGGGGGGGAAGAGACCCAGTACTTC
CDR3: CASSAGGEETQYF
V: TRBV9
J: TRBJ2-5
size: few
D: TRBD2

DNA: TGTGCCAGTAGTATAGCCACTGGTTCACCCCTCCACTTT
CDR3: CASSIATGSPLHF
V: TRBV19
J: TRBJ1-6
size: -
D: -

DNA: TGTGCCAGCAGCCCTTATGGGCCACGAAATGAAAAACTGTTTTTT
CDR3: CASSPYGPRNEKLFF
V: TRBV9
J: TRBJ1-4
size: -
D: -

DNA: TGTGCCATCAGTGAGGTCTACGCCTTTCTGGGTATCGGTACGCAGTATTTT
CDR3: CAISEVYAFLGIGTQYF
V: TRBV10-3
J: TRBJ2-3
size: few
D: -

DNA: TGTGCCAGCAGCGTCGGGACAGGTGAAGCTTTCTTT
CDR3: CASSVGTGEAFF
V: TRBV7-2
J: TRBJ1-1
size: -
D: TRBD1

DNA: TGTGCCAGCAGTTTCTCGCCGGACGGCTGGAGCTCTGGAAACACCATATATTTT
CDR3: CASSFSPDGWSSGNTIYF
V: TRBV12-3/TRBV12-4
J: TRBJ1-3
size: few
D: -

DNA: TGTGCCAGCAGTTACTTTCGCGGGGGGGGAACAGATACGCAGTATTTT
CDR3: CASSYFRGGGTDTQYF
V: TRBV6-5
J: TRBJ2-3
size: many
D: TRBD2

DNA: TGCAGTGCCACGGGGGGGTACAATGAGCAGTTCTTC
CDR3: CSATGGYNEQFF
V: TRBV20-1
J: TRBJ2-1
size: -
D: TRBD2

DNA: TGTGCCAGCAGCCAAGATTCCCCTAGGGATACGCAGTATTTT
CDR3: CASSQDSPRDTQYF
V: TRBV4-2
J: TRBJ2-3
size: many
D: -

DNA: TGCGCCAGCAGTCAATCGATTTCAGCGGGGGGTGTCCAAGAGACCCAGTACTTC
CDR3: CASSQSISAGGVQETQYF
V: TRBV23-1
J: TRBJ2-5
size: few
D: TRBD2

DNA: TGCGCCAGCAGCCCGGGGACAGTGGATTACTCACCCCTCCACTTT
CDR3: CASSPGTVDYSPLHF
V: TRBV4-3
J: TRBJ1-6
size: many
D: TRBD1

DNA: TGCGCCAGCAGCCAAGATCCCGGGATCGACAATGAGCAGTTCTTC
CDR3: CASSQDPGIDNEQFF
V: TRBV4-1
J: TRBJ2-1
size: -
D: -

DNA: TGTGCCAGCAGCCAAGGGAGTCGGGTCAGAGATGGCTACACCTTC
CDR3: CASSQGSRVRDGYTF
V: TRBV4-2
J: TRBJ1-2
size: -
D: -

DNA: TGCAGTGCTCCAAGGACCCCCCGGAACACTGAAGCTTTCTTT
CDR3: CSAPRTPRNTEAFF
V: TRBV20-1
J: TRBJ1-1
size: few
D: -

DNA: TGTGCCAGCACCCCCCAATGGGATATTCATTGGTCTGGGGCCAACGTCCTGACTTTC
CDR3: CASTPQWDIHWSGANVLTF
V: TRBV7-9
J: TRBJ2-6
size: -
D: -

DNA: TGTGCCAGCAGTTTATATCAGGGGCTAAATGAAAAACTGTTTTTT
CDR3: CASSLYQGLNEKLFF
V: TRBV27
J: TRBJ1-4
size: -
D: -

DNA: TGCAGCGTTGCCAACCCTTACACAGATACGCAGTATTTT
CDR3: CSVANPYTDTQYF
V: TRBV29-1
J: TRBJ2-3
size: few
D: -

DNA: TGCAGTGCTAGAGCGACGGATTATAGCAATCAGCCCCAGCATTTT
CDR3: CSARATDYSNQPQHF
V: TRBV20-1
J: TRBJ1-5
size: few
D: -

DNA: TGTGCCAGCAGTGGGAGTAATCAGCCCCAGCATTTT
CDR3: CASSGSNQPQHF
V: TRBV12-3/TRBV12-4
J: TRBJ1-5
size: -
D: -

DNA: TGTGCCAGCAGTTTAGGCAGGTCCAAGCGGGACTATGGCTACACCTTC
CDR3: CASSLGRSKRDYGYTF
V: TRBV12-3/TRBV12-4
J: TRBJ1-2
size: few
D: -

DNA: TGCGCCAGCAGCCATCGGGCCCGGGACAGGGGGGCCACTGAAGCTTTCTTT
CDR3: CASSHRARDRGATEAFF
V: TRBV4-1
J: TRBJ1-1
size: few
D: TRBD1

DNA: TGTGCCAGCAGCTTTCTAGGACCCTACAATGAGCAGTTCTTC
CDR3: CASSFLGPYNEQFF
V: TRBV7-6
J: TRBJ2-1
size: few
D: -

DNA: TGTGCCAGCAGCAGAGGCCTCGGTGGGTACGAGCAGTACTTC
CDR3: CASSRGLGGYEQYF
V: TRBV7-2
J: TRBJ2-7
size: few
D: -

DNA: TGTGCCAGCAGCGGGACCCATCAAGAGACCCAGTACTTC
CDR3: CASSGTHQETQYF
V: TRBV11-2
J: TRBJ2-5
size: few
D: -

DNA: TGTGCCAGCAGTTACGGGGGGACCAAAAACATTCAGTACTTC
CDR3: CASSYGGTKNIQYF
V: TRBV6-2/TRBV6-3
J: TRBJ2-4
size: few
D: -

DNA: TGTGCCAGCAGCTTAGAGGACAGGGCGGTGAGGGCTTTCTTT
CDR3: CASSLEDRAVRAFF
V: TRBV7-9
J: TRBJ1-1
size: few
D: TRBD1

DNA: TGCAGTGCTAGGGACAGGGGTCCAACTAATGAAAAACTGTTTTTT
CDR3: CSARDRGPTNEKLFF
V: TRBV20-1
J: TRBJ1-4
size: -
D: TRBD1